This T cell receptor beta chain was observed in a study of T cells after yellow fever vaccination. This clonotype has a handful of counts. This CDR3 contains 13 residues. CDR1 and CDR2 (germline): SGHVS, FNYEAQ. The ends were cut back, 7 bases at V and 1 base at J, with 11 bases in the middle. In making TCR cDNA, 5'RACE template switching added a universal primer site and UMIs to it. TCRdb re-derived calls from the 5' RACE reads in MiXCR, one entry per CDR3 protein. This sample has 100,000 to 150,000 distinct CDR3 sequences, with around 9.8% found just once. The starting material was CD8+ T cells sorted from PBMCs, obtained on the day of the yellow fever booster vaccination. This sequence originates from a man aged 18 to 30 who received the YFV17D yellow fever vaccine. This chain links TRBV7-6 with TRBJ2-7; D gene uncertain. CDR3 nucleotides: TGTGCCAGCACCACCGTCGGGTCCTACGAGCAGTACTTC. The encoded protein is CASTTVGSYEQYF. The variable domain in full, with the rest retrieved from reference TRBV7-6 and TRBJ2-7, is GAGVSQSPRYKVTKRGQDVALRCDPISGHVSLYWYRQALGQGPEFLTYFNYEAQQDKSGLPNDRFSAERPEGSISTLTIQRTEQRDSAMYRCASTTVGSYEQYFGPGTRLTVT.